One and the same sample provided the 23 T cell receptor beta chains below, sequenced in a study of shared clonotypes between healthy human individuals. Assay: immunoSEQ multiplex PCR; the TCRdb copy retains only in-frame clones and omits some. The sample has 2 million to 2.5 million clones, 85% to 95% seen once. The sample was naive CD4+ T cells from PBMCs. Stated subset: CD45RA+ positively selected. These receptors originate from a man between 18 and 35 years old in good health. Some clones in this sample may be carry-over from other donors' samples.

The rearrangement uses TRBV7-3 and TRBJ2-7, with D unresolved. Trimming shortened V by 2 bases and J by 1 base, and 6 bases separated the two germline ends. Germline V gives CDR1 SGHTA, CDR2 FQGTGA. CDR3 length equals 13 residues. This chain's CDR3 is CASSLGHSYEQYF. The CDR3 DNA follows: TGTGCCAGCAGCTTAGGCCATTCCTACGAGCAGTACTTC.

CDR3 nucleotide sequence: TGTGCCAGCAGCCAGGGACAGGGCTTAGACTATGGCTACACCTTC. Its protein is CASSQGQGLDYGYTF. The chain recombines TRBV11-2 with TRBJ1-2; 9 nucleotides line up with TRBD1. The CDR3 totals 15 residues. The germline CDR1 and CDR2 sequences are SGHAT and FQNNGV. The J segment lost 3 bases and the V segment lost 5 bases, leaving 7 bases of the junction unmatched.

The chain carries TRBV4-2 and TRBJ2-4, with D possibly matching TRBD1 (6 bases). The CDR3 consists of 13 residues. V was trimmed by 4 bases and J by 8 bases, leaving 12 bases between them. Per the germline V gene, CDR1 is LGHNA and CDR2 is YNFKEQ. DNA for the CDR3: TGTGCCAGCAGCCCTTCGGCAGGGGACATTCAGTACTTC. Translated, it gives CASSPSAGDIQYF.

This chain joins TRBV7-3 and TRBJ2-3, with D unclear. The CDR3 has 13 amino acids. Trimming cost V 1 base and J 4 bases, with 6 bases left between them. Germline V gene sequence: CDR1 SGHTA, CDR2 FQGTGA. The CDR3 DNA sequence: TGTGCCAGCAGCTTAATGTCATCAGATACGCAGTATTTT. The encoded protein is CASSLMSSDTQYF.

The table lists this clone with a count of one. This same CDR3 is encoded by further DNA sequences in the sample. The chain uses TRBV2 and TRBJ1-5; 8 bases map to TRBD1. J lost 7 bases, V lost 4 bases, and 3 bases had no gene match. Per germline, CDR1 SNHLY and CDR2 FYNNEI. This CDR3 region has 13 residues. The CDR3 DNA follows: TGTGCCAGCAGTGGGACAGGGCGACAGCCCCAGCATTTT. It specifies CASSGTGRQPQHF.

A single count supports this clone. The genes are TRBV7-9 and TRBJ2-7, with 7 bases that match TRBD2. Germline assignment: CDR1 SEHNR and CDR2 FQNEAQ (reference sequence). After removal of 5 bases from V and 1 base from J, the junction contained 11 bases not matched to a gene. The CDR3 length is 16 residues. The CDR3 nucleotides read TGTGCCAGCAGCCCAGGGATTAGCGGGTCGTCCTACGAGCAGTACTTC. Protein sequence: CASSPGISGSSYEQYF.

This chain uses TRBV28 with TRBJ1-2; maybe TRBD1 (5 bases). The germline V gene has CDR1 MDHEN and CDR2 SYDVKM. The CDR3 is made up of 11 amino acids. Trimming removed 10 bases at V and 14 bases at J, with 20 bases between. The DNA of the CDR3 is TGTGCCACCCTCGGCGGGGGTCTGGGGACCTTC. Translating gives CATLGGGLGTF.

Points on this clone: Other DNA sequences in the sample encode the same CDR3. CDR3 region: CASSFSQGSDTEAFF. The CDR3 region has the DNA TGCGCCAGCAGCTTCTCTCAGGGATCGGACACTGAAGCTTTCTTT. This rearrangement joins TRBV5-1 to TRBJ1-1; D may be TRBD1 (5 bases). Germline CDR1 and CDR2: SGHRS and YFSETQ. The CDR3 loop spans 15 amino acids. The V gene lost 2 bases and the J gene lost 3 bases, with 14 bases spanning the gap.

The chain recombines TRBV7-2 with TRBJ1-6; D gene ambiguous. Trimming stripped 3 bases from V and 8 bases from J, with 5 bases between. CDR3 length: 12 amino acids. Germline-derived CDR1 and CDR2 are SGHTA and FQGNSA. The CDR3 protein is CASSLADSPLHF. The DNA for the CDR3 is TGTGCCAGCAGCTTGGCAGATTCACCCCTCCACTTT.

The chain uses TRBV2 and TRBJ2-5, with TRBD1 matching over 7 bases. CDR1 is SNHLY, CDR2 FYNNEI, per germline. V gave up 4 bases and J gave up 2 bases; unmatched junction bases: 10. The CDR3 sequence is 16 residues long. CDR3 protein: CASSARAGDSQETQYF. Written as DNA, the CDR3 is TGTGCCAGCAGTGCCAGGGCAGGGGACAGTCAAGAGACCCAGTACTTC.

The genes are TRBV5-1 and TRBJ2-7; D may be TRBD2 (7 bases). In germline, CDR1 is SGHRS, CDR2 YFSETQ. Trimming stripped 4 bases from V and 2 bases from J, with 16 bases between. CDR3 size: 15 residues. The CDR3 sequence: CASSPGGRGAYEQYF. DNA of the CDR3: TGCGCCAGCAGCCCCGGGGGGCGAGGGGCCTACGAGCAGTACTTC.

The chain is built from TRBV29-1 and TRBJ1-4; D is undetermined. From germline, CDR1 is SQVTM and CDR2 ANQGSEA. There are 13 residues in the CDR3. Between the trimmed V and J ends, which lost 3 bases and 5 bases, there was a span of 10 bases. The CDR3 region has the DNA TGCAGCGTTGAGGGCCTCTCCAATGAAAAACTGTTTTTT. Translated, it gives CSVEGLSNEKLFF.

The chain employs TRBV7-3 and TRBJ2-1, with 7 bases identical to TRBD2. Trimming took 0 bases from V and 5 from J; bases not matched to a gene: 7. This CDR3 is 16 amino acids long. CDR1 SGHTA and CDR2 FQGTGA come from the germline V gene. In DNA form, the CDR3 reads TGTGCCAGCAGCTTAACCCGGAGCGGGGTAGACAATGAGCAGTTCTTC. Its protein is CASSLTRSGVDNEQFF.

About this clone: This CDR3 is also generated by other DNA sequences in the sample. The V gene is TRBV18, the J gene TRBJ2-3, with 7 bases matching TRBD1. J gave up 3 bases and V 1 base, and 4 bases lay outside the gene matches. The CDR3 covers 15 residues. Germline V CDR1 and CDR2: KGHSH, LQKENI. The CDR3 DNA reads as TGTGCCAGCTCACCACGAGACAGGGCTACAGATACGCAGTATTTT. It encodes CASSPRDRATDTQYF.

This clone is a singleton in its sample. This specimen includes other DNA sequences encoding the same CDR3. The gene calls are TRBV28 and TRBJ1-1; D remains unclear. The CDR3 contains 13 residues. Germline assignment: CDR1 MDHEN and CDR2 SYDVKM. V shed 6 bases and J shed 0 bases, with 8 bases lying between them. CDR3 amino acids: CASSLPMNTEAFF. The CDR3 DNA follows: TGTGCCAGCAGCTTACCGATGAACACTGAAGCTTTCTTT.

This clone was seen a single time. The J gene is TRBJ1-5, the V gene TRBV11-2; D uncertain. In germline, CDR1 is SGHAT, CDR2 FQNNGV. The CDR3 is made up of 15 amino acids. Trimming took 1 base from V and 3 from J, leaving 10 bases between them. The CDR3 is CASSLGLGPNQPQHF. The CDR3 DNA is TGTGCCAGCAGCTTAGGACTTGGTCCCAATCAGCCCCAGCATTTT.

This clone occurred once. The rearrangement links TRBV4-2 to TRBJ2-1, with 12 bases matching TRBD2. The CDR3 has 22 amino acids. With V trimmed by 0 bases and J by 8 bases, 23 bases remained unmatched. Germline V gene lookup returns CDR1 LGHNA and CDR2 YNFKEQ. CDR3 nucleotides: TGTGCCAGCAGCCAAGATATAAGGGGGGGGGCTAGCGGGAGGGCCCAGCCCCATGAGCAGTTCTTC. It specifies CASSQDIRGGASGRAQPHEQFF.

The CDR3 DNA is TGCGCCAGCAGACTAAGTCAACTAGGAAGTGAAAAACTGTTTTTT. The encoded protein is CASRLSQLGSEKLFF. This chain uses TRBV5-1 with TRBJ1-4; D gene unclear. The germline CDR1 and CDR2 sequences are SGHRS and YFSETQ. The V and J ends lost 5 bases and 7 bases respectively, with 18 bases between them. CDR3 size: 15 residues.

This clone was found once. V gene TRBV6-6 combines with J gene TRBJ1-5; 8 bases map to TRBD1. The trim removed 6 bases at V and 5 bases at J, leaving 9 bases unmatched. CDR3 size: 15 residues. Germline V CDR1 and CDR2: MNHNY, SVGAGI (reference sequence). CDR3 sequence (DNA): TGTGCCAGCAGACCCAGAGGGACAGGCTATCAGCCCCAGCATTTT. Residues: CASRPRGTGYQPQHF.

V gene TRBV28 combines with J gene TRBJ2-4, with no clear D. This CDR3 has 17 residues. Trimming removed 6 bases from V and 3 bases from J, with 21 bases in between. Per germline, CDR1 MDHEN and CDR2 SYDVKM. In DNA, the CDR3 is TGTGCCAGCAGATCCAACCGTCTTACCCTTGGCAAAAACATTCAGTACTTC. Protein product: CASRSNRLTLGKNIQYF.

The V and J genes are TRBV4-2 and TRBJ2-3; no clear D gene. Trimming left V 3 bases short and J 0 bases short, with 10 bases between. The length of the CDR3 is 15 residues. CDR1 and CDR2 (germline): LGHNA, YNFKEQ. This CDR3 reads CASSHASFSTDTQYF. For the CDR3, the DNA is TGTGCCAGCAGCCACGCGTCCTTTAGCACAGATACGCAGTATTTT.

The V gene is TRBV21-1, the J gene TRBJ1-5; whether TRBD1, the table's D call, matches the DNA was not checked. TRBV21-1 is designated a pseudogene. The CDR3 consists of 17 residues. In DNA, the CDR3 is TGTGCCAGCAGCCTCAACCGAGGAGGGGGCGCGGGGCAGCCCCAGCATTTT. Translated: CASSLNRGGGAGQPQHF.

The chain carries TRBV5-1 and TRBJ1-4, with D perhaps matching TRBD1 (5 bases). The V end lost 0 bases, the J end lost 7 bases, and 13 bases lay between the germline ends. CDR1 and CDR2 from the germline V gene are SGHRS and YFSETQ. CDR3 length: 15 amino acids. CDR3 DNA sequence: TGCGCCAGCAGCTTGGTACCGGGACGGGGTGAAAAACTGTTTTTT. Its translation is CASSLVPGRGEKLFF.